This T cell receptor delta chain was identified during a study of gamma-delta chains in newborns, infants, children. Study overall: Innate gammadelta T cells reportedly expand polyclonally right after birth, driven by microbial exposure, per the title.

The J segment lost 0 bases and the V segment lost 0 bases, leaving 12 bases of the junction unmatched. The CDR3 is 21 residues long. The germline V gene has CDR1 GEAIGNYY and CDR2 EKD. This clone was found a few times. TCRdb redid clone calling on the reads using CATT. The sample holds around 5,200 delta-chain clones; approximately 18% are singletons and the top ten take around 5%. The chain recombines TRDV2 with TRDJ3, with TRDD3 matching 8 bases. Input material: blood. This clonotype originated in a child who was a newborn, infant or young child, either healthy, febrile or measles-vaccinated (not recorded which). The CDR3 sequence: CACDTGNLLGGLSWDTRQMFF. In nucleotides, the CDR3 is TGTGCCTGTGACACCGGGAACTTACTGGGGGGCCTCTCCTGGGACACCCGACAGATGTTTTTC.